This T cell receptor (beta chain) is from a study of blood T cell repertoires in COVID-19. Study-level background: Acute and convalescent COVID-19 samples came from the United States, Italy and Spain.

Seattle patients were enrolled during active infection and followed longitudinally. Sequencing was performed with immunoSEQ multiplex PCR; in TCRdb, only in-frame clones are kept and a portion is missing. Of roughly 440,000 clones listed, about nine tenths were seen once; the top ten hold roughly 12%. Losses at the gene ends were 4 bases for V and 9 bases for J; bases not matched to a gene: 7. Germline-derived CDR1 and CDR2 are SGHAT and FQNNGV. This CDR3 has 14 amino acids. The chain has TRBV11-2 and TRBJ2-3; 10 bases line up with TRBD2. The specimen was peripheral blood. This TCR was recovered from a woman in her forties or fifties with COVID-19, enrolled during active disease. DNA for the CDR3: TGTGCCAGCAGCTCAGGGACTAGCGAAGACACGCAGTATTTT. Translation: CASSSGTSEDTQYF.